This TCR beta chain emerged from a study of blood T cell repertoires in COVID-19. Study information: COVID-19 samples collected from the United States, Italy and Spain covered acute and convalescent phases. In each case, the material was cDNA or gDNA derived from T cells, B-cell-depleted T cells, or PBMCs.

Authors' analysis steps: For nucleated cells, counts were estimated from reference gene primer amplification. The assay was immunoSEQ multiplex PCR, and TCRdb's table has in-frame clones only and misses some. V, J and clone size derive from that table, while D and trimming were established from the DNA sequence. Here the sample spans 250,000 to 350,000 clones, more than 70% being singletons. The table lists this clone with a count of one. V lost 6 bases to trimming and J lost 1 base, with 12 bases between them. Germline assignment: CDR1 SQVTM and CDR2 ANQGSEA. This CDR3 spans 13 amino acids. Sequencing used peripheral blood. The origin of this receptor is a woman aged 45-65 years who had recovered from COVID-19. This chain uses TRBV29-1 with TRBJ1-1; TRBD1 is a possible D gene (5 bases). The CDR3 DNA follows: TGCAGCGTGGGGGAGGGATCGAACACTGAAGCTTTCTTT. Its protein is CSVGEGSNTEAFF.